The subject of this entry is one T cell receptor beta chain. The sample is drawn from a study of control samples from healthy donors and cancer patients. The CDR3 has 12 residues. The V gene lost 5 bases and the J gene lost 9 bases, with 12 bases spanning the gap. Clones were sequenced by immunoSEQ multiplex PCR, and TCRdb holds only the in-frame ones, with some missing. Found here are 90,000 or so clones, about 88% of them singletons; the top ten hold roughly 1.3%. The J gene is TRBJ2-3, the V gene TRBV12-3 or TRBV12-4, with D tentatively TRBD1 (5 bases). The specimen was blood. The TCR was taken from a woman aged 45-60 years in good health. The CDR3 protein is CASSGDRSTQYF. The DNA of the CDR3 is TGTGCCAGCAGTGGAGACAGATCCACGCAGTATTTT.